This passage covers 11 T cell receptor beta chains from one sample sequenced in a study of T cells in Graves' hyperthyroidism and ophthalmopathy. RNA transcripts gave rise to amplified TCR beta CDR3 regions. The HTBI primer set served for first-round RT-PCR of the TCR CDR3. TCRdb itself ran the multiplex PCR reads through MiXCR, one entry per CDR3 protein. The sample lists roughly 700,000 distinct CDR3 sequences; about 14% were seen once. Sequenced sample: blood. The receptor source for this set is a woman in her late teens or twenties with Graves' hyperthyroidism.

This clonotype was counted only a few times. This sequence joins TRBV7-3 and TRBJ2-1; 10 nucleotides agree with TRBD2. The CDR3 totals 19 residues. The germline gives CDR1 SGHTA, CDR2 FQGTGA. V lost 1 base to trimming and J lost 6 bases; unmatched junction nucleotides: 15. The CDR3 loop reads CASSLMGPTSGTLSNEQFF. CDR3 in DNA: TGTGCCAGCAGCTTAATGGGGCCTACTAGCGGGACGTTGTCCAATGAGCAGTTCTTC. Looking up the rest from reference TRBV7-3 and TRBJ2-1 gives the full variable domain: GAGVSQTPSNKVTEKGKYVELRCDPISGHTALYWYRQSLGQGPEFLIYFQGTGAADDSGLPNDRFFAVRPEGSVSTLKIQRTERGDSAVYLCASSLMGPTSGTLSNEQFFGPGTRLTVL.

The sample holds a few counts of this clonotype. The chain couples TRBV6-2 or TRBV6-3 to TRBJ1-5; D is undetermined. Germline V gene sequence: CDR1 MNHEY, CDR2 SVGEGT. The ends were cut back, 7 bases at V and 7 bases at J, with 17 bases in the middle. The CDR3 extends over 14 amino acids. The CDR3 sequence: CASTILGSGQPQHF. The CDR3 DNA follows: TGTGCCAGCACCATTTTAGGCTCCGGACAGCCCCAGCATTTT.

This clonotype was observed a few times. The CDR3 spells CASSQVVFPAETQYF. DNA for the CDR3: TGCGCCAGCAGCCAAGTGGTCTTCCCGGCGGAGACCCAGTACTTC. The chain is built from TRBV4-1 and TRBJ2-5; no clear D gene. V shed 1 base and J shed 5 bases, with 14 bases lying between them. The CDR3 totals 15 residues. Per germline, CDR1 MGHRA and CDR2 YSYEKL.

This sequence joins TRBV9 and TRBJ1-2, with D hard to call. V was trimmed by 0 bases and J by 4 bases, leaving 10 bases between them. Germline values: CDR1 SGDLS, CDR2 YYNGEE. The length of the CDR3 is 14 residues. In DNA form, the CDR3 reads TGTGCCAGCAGCGTAGGTCGGACGTCCTATGGCTACACCTTC. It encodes CASSVGRTSYGYTF.

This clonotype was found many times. CDR3 amino acids: CASSPLLPRPSRGDYEQYF. CDR3 coding DNA: TGTGCCAGCAGTCCCTTACTCCCCCGGCCTAGCCGAGGGGACTACGAGCAGTACTTC. This chain connects TRBV27 to TRBJ2-7, with D perhaps assigned TRBD1 or TRBD2 (5 bases each). V was shortened by 5 bases and J by 3 bases, with 29 bases between the two germline ends. Germline-derived CDR1 and CDR2 are MNHEY and SMNVEV (reference sequence). The length of the CDR3 is 19 residues.

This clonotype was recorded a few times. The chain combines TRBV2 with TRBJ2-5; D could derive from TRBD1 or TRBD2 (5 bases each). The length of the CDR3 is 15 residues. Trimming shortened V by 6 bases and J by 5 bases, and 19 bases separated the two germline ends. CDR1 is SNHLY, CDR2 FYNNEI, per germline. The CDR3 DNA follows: TGTGCCAGCAGGGGTCTGGGGGTACCTTGGGAGACCCAGTACTTC. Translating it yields CASRGLGVPWETQYF.

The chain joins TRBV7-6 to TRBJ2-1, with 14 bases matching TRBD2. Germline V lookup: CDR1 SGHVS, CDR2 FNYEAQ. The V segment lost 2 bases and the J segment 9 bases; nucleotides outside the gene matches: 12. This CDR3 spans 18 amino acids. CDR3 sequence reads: CASSLFRLAGGPVAEQFF. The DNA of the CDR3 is TGTGCCAGCAGCTTATTCCGACTAGCGGGAGGGCCGGTGGCTGAGCAGTTCTTC.

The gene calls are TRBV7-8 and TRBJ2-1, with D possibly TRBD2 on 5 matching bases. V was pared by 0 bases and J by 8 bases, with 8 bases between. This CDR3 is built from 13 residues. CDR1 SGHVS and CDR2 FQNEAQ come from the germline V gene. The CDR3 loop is CASSLAEGDEQFF. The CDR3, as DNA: TGTGCCAGCAGCTTAGCCGAGGGCGATGAGCAGTTCTTC.

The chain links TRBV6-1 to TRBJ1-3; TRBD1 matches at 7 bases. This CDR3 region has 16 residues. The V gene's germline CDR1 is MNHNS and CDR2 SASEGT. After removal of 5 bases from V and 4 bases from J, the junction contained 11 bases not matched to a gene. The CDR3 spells CASSLQGLLFGNTIYF. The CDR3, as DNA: TGTGCCAGCAGTCTACAGGGGCTACTATTCGGAAACACCATATATTTT.

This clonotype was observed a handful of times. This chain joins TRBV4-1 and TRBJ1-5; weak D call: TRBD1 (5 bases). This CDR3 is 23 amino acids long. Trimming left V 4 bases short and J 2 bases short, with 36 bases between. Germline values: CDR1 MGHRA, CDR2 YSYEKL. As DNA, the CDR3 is TGCGCCAGCAGCCGGACACTTAAGGGTGGCCTAGTGAGGCAGTTTGGGGGCAATCAGCCCCAGCATTTT. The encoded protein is CASSRTLKGGLVRQFGGNQPQHF.

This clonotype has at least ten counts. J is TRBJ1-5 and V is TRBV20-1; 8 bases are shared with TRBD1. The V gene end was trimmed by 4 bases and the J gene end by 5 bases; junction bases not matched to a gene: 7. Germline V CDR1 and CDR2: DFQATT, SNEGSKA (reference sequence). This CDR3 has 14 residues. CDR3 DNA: TGCAGTGCTAAACCGACAGGGGAGTATCAGCCCCAGCATTTT. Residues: CSAKPTGEYQPQHF.